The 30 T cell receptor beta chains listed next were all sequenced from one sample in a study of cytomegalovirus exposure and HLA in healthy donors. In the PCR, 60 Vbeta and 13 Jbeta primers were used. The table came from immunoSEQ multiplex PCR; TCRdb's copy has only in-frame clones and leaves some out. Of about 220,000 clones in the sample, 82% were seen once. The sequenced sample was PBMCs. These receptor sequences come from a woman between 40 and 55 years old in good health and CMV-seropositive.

This CDR3 reads CASSIDRDRKNTEAFF. The CDR3 DNA sequence: TGTGCCAGTAGTATAGATCGGGACAGGAAGAACACTGAAGCTTTCTTT. The genes are TRBV19 and TRBJ1-1, with 8 bases fitting TRBD1. Unmatched junction bases numbered 4, after V lost 0 bases and J lost 1 base. CDR1 is LNHDA, CDR2 SQIVND, per germline (reference sequence). This CDR3 contains 16 residues.

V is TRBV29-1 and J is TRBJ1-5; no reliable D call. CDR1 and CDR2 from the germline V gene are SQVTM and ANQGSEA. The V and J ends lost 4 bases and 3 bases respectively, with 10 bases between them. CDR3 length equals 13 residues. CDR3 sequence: CSVGQQDNQPQHF. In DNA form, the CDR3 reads TGCAGCGTTGGCCAGCAGGACAATCAGCCCCAGCATTTT. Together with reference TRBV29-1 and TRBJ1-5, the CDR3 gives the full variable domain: SAVISQKPSRDICQRGTSLTIQCQVDSQVTMMFWYRQQPGQSLTLIATANQGSEATYESGFVIDKFPISRPNLTFSTLTVSNMSPEDSSIYLCSVGQQDNQPQHFGDGTRLSIL.

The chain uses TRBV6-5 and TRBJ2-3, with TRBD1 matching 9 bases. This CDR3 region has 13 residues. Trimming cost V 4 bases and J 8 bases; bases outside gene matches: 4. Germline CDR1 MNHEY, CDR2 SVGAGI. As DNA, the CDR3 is TGTGCCAGCAGTTTGGGACAGGGTGGTACGCAGTATTTT. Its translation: CASSLGQGGTQYF.

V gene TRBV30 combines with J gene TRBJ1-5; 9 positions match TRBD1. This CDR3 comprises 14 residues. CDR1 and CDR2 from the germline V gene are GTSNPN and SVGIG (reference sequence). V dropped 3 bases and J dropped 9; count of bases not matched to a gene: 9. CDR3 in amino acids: CAWRSGTGSGPQHF. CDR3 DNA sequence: TGTGCCTGGAGATCCGGGACAGGGTCGGGGCCCCAGCATTTT.

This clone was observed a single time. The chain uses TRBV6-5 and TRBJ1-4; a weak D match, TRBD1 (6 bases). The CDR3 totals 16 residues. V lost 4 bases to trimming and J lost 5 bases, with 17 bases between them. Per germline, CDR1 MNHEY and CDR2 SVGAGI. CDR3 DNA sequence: TGTGCCAGCAGTTTCAGGGCCCAGGGGAAGAATGAAAAACTGTTTTTT. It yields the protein CASSFRAQGKNEKLFF.

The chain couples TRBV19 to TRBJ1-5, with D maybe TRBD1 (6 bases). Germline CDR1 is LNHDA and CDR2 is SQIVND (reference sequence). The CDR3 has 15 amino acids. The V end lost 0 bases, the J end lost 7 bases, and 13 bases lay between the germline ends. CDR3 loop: CASSIDSRGGQPQHF. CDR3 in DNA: TGTGCCAGTAGTATAGATTCCAGGGGAGGGCAGCCCCAGCATTTT.

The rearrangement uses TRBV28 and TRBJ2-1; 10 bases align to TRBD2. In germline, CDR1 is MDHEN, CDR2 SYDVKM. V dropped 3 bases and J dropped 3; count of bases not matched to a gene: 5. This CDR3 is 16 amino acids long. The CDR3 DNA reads TGTGCCAGCAGTTTTTTAGCGGGAGGCCTCTACAATGAGCAGTTCTTC. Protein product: CASSFLAGGLYNEQFF. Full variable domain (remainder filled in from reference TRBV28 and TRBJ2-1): DVKVTQSSRYLVKRTGEKVFLECVQDMDHENMFWYRQDPGLGLRLIYFSYDVKMKEKGDIPEGYSVSREKKERFSLILESASTNQTSMYLCASSFLAGGLYNEQFFGPGTRLTVL.

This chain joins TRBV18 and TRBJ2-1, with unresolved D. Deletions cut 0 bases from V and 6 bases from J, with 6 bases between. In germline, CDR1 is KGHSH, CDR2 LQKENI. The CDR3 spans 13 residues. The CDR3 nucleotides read TGTGCCAGCTCACCACCGGGCCTCAATGAGCAGTTCTTC. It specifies CASSPPGLNEQFF. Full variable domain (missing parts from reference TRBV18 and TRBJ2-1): NAGVMQNPRHLVRRRGQEARLRCSPMKGHSHVYWYRQLPEEGLKFMVYLQKENIIDESGMPKERFSAEFPKEGPSILRIQQVVRGDSAAYFCASSPPGLNEQFFGPGTRLTVL.

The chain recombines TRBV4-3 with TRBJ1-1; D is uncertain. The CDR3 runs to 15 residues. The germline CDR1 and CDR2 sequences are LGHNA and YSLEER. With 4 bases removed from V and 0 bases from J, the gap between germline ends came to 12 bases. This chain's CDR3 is CASSPSGRLNTEAFF. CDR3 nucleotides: TGCGCCAGCAGCCCTAGTGGTAGACTGAACACTGAAGCTTTCTTT.

In DNA form, the CDR3 reads TGTGCCAGCAGCGGGCCCCCGACTAGCGGGACGGTCGAGCAGTACTTC. It yields the protein CASSGPPTSGTVEQYF. The genes are TRBV5-4 and TRBJ2-7, with 11 bases identical to TRBD2. Trimming at V came to 4 bases and at J to 6 bases, leaving 12 bases not matched to a gene. The germline V gene encodes CDR1 SGHNT and CDR2 YYREEE (reference sequence). CDR3 length: 16 residues.

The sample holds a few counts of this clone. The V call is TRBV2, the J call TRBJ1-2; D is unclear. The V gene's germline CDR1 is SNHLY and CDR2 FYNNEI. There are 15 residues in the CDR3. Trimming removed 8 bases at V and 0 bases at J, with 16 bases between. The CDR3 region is CASSPPYRTNYGYTF. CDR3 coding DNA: TGTGCCAGCTCCCCACCCTACCGAACTAACTATGGCTACACCTTC.

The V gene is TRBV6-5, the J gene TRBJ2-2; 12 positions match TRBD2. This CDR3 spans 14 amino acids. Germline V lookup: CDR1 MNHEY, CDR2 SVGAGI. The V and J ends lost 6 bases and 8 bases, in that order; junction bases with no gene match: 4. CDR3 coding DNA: TGTGCCAGCAGATACGGGACTAGCGGGGGGGAGCTGTTTTTT. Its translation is CASRYGTSGGELFF.

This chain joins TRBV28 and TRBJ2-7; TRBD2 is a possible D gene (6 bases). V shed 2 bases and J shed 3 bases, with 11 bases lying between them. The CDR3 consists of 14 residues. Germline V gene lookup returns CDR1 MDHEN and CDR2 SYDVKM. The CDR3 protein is CASSLGGRDYEQYF. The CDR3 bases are TGTGCCAGCAGTTTAGGTGGGCGGGACTACGAGCAGTACTTC.

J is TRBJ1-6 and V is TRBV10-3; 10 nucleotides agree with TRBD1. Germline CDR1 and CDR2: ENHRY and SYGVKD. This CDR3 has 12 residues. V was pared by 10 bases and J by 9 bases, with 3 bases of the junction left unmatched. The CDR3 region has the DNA TGTGCCACCAGGACAGGGGGTTCACCCCTCCACTTT. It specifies CATRTGGSPLHF.

The CDR3, as DNA: TGCAGCGTTGGGGAGGTGGACTATGGCTACACCTTC. Protein: CSVGEVDYGYTF. The rearrangement links TRBV29-1 to TRBJ1-2, with D uncertain. V lost 4 bases and J lost 3, with 9 bases in between. The length of the CDR3 is 12 residues. Germline V CDR1 and CDR2: SQVTM, ANQGSEA.

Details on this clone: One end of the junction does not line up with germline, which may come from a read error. CDR3 loop: CASSLEIGTSNF. As DNA, the CDR3 is TGTGCCAGCAGCTTAGAAATCGGGACTAGTAACTTC. V usage is TRBV7-9 and J usage is TRBJ2-5; 8 bases match TRBD2. Germline V lookup: CDR1 SEHNR, CDR2 FQNEAQ (reference sequence). The CDR3 has 12 residues. The full variable domain, its missing parts supplied by reference TRBV7-9 and TRBJ2-5, is DTGVSQNPRHKITKRGQNVTFRCDPISEHNRLYWYRQTLGQGPEFLTYFQNEAQLEKSRLLSDRFSAERPKGSFSTLEIQRTEQGDSAMYLCASSLEIGTSNFGPGTRLLVL.

This chain's CDR3 is CASSGPGGNQPQHF. For the CDR3, the DNA is TGTGCCAGTAGCGGGCCCGGGGGCAATCAGCCCCAGCATTTT. The chain recombines TRBV19 with TRBJ1-5; D not certain. The CDR3 spans 14 residues. The germline CDR1 and CDR2 sequences are LNHDA and SQIVND (reference sequence). The ends were cut back, 6 bases at V and 2 bases at J, with 11 bases in the middle.

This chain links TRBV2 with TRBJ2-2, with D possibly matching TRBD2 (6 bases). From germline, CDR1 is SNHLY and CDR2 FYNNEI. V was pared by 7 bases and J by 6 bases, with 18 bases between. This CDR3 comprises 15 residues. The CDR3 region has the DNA TGTGCCAGCATGGCGGGGCTGGGTCTGTCCGGGGAGCTGTTTTTT. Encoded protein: CASMAGLGLSGELFF.

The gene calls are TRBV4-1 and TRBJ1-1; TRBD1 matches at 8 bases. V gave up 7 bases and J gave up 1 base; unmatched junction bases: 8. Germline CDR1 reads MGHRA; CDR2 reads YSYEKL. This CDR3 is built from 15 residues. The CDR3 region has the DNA TGCGCCAGCACATTCCTGACAGGGGCGAACACTGAAGCTTTCTTT. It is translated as CASTFLTGANTEAFF.

The CDR3 DNA sequence: TGTGCCAGCAGCTCAGCGACAGGGGGACAGCCCCAGCATTTT. This sequence encodes CASSSATGGQPQHF. The V gene is TRBV7-8, the J gene TRBJ1-5; 9 bases fit TRBD1. The J segment lost 7 bases and the V segment lost 4 bases, leaving 5 bases of the junction unmatched. Germline-derived CDR1 and CDR2 are SGHVS and FQNEAQ. There are 14 residues in the CDR3. The full variable domain, rest sourced from reference TRBV7-8 and TRBJ1-5, is GAGVSQSPRYKVAKRGQDVALRCDPISGHVSLFWYQQALGQGPEFLTYFQNEAQLDKSGLPSDRFFAERPEGSVSTLKIQRTQQEDSAVYLCASSSATGGQPQHFGDGTRLSIL.

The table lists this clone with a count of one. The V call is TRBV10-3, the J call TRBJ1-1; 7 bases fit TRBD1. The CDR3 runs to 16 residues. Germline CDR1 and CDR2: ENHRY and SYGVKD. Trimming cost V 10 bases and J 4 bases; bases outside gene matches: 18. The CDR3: CATQRDSLQGGTEAFF. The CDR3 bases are TGTGCCACACAAAGGGACAGTCTCCAGGGTGGCACTGAAGCTTTCTTT.

The CDR3 nucleotides read TGTGCCAGCAGCTCGTCTCCCGGGACAGATGGCTACACCTTC. Protein: CASSSSPGTDGYTF. This chain uses TRBV9 with TRBJ1-2; 7 positions match TRBD1. The CDR3 has 14 residues. V gave up 4 bases and J gave up 6 bases; unmatched junction bases: 9. CDR1 and CDR2 (germline): SGDLS, YYNGEE.

CDR3 bases: TGTGCCAGCAGGACAGACAGGGGGCTATCTGGGGCCAACGTCCTGACTTTC. Its protein product is CASRTDRGLSGANVLTF. The J gene is TRBJ2-6, the V gene TRBV5-4, with TRBD1 matching over 10 bases. Germline V gives CDR1 SGHNT, CDR2 YYREEE (reference sequence). The CDR3 contains 17 residues. V trimming: 5 bases; J trimming: 1 base; junction bases outside the gene matches: 6.

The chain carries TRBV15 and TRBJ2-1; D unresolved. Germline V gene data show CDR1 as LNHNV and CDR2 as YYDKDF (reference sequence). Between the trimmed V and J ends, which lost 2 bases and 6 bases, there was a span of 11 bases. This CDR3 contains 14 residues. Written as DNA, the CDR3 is TGTGCCACCAGCAGACGCCTCGAAGCCAATGAGCAGTTCTTC. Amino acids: CATSRRLEANEQFF.

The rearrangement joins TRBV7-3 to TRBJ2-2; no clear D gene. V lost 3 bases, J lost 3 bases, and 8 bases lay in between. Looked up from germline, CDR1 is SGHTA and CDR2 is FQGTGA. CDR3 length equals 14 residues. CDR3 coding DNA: TGTGCCAGCAGCTTCGACATCTACACCGGGGAGCTGTTTTTT. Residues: CASSFDIYTGELFF.

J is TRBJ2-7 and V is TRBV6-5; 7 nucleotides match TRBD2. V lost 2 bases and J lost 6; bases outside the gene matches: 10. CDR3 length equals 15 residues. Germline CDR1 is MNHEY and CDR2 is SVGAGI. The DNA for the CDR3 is TGTGCCAGCAGTTACCAGGGAGGGCCATTAGGCGAGCAGTACTTC. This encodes CASSYQGGPLGEQYF.

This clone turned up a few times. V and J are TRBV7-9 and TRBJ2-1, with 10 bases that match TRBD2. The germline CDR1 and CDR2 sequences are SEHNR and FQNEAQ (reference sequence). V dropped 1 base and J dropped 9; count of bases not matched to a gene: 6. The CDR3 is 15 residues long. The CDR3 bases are TGTGCCAGCAGCTTAGGCAGCGGGGGGGCTGTTGAGCAGTTCTTC. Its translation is CASSLGSGGAVEQFF.

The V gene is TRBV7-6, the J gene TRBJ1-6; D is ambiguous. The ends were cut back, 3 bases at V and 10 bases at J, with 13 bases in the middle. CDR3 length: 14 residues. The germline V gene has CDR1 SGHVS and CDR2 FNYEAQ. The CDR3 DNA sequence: TGTGCCAGCAGCTTCAGTCCTTTGGGCTCACCCCTCCACTTT. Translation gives CASSFSPLGSPLHF.

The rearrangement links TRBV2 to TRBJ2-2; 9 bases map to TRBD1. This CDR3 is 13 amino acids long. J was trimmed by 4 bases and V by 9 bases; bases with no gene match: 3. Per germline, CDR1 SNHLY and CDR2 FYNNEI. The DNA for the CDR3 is TGTGCCAGGGGGACAGGGAGCACCGGGGAGCTGTTTTTT. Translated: CARGTGSTGELFF.

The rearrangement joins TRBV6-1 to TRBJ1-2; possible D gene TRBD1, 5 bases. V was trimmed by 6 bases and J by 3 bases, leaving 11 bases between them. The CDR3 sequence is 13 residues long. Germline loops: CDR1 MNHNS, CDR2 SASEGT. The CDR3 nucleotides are TGTGCCAGCAGAGGGGTTTCGGACTATGGCTACACCTTC. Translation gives CASRGVSDYGYTF.